A single sample is the source of the 11 T cell receptor beta chains below, sequenced in a study of Graves' ophthalmopathy and Graves' hyperthyroidism. Amplification from RNA transcripts yielded the TCR beta CDR3 regions. RT-PCR with HTBI primers came first, then second-round multiplex PCR. TCRdb itself ran the multiplex PCR reads through MiXCR, one entry per CDR3 protein. The table includes about 500,000 distinct CDR3 sequences, 35% to 45% detected once. What was sequenced was peripheral blood or thyroid tissue (not recorded which). The receptors were sampled from an adult man with Graves' hyperthyroidism.

V and J are TRBV29-1 and TRBJ2-5; 14 nucleotides align to TRBD2. This CDR3 is 17 amino acids long. From germline, CDR1 is SQVTM and CDR2 ANQGSEA. V trimming: 4 bases; J trimming: 5 bases; junction bases outside the gene matches: 12. The chain's CDR3 is CSVVPFTGTSGGETQYF. CDR3 nucleotides: TGCAGCGTTGTTCCCTTCACCGGGACTAGCGGGGGTGAGACCCAGTACTTC.

The chain carries TRBV10-3 and TRBJ2-5; no clear D. Between the trimmed V and J ends, which lost 3 bases and 7 bases, there was a span of 15 bases. The germline CDR1 and CDR2 sequences are ENHRY and SYGVKD. The CDR3 is 14 residues long. CDR3 in DNA: TGTGCCATCAGTGACGGTGGGGAAATGGGGACCCAGTACTTC. Its protein is CAISDGGEMGTQYF.

This clonotype has at least ten counts. The chain uses TRBV7-2 and TRBJ2-5; a possible D gene is TRBD2 (6 bases). With 3 bases removed from V and 3 bases from J, the gap between germline ends came to 8 bases. CDR1 is SGHTA, CDR2 FQGNSA, per germline. The CDR3 contains 13 residues. The CDR3 DNA is TGTGCCAGCAGCTTTGGCGGGGAAGAGACCCAGTACTTC. Translation: CASSFGGEETQYF.

About this clonotype itself: With a much larger clone just one base away, this may be a read error. This chain links TRBV7-2 with TRBJ2-2; TRBD1 or TRBD2 may be the D gene (5 bases each). Germline assignment: CDR1 SGHTA and CDR2 FQGNSA. The V end was cut by 5 bases, the J end by 3 bases, with 16 bases between. The CDR3 runs to 16 residues. CDR3 protein: CASSHVGTADTGELFF. The CDR3 DNA reads TGTGCCAGCAGCCATGTAGGGACGGCCGACACCGGGGAGCTGTTTTTT.

V and J are TRBV2 and TRBJ1-2; 10 positions match TRBD1. The V gene's germline CDR1 is SNHLY and CDR2 FYNNEI. This CDR3 region has 14 residues. V was clipped by 4 bases and J by 4 bases; unmatched bases: 3. In DNA form, the CDR3 reads TGTGCCAGCAGTGGACAGGGGGCCTTCTATGGCTACACCTTC. Translation gives CASSGQGAFYGYTF. The full variable domain, its missing parts supplied by reference TRBV2 and TRBJ1-2, is EPEVTQTPSHQVTQMGQEVILRCVPISNHLYFYWYRQILGQKVEFLVSFYNNEISEKSEIFDDQFSVERPDGSNFTLKIRSTKLEDSAMYFCASSGQGAFYGYTFGSGTRLTVV.

This clonotype appeared a few times. This chain joins TRBV7-9 and TRBJ2-5, with TRBD2 as a possible D gene (5 bases). There are 13 residues in the CDR3. Looked up from germline, CDR1 is SEHNR and CDR2 is FQNEAQ (reference sequence). V gave up 6 bases and J gave up 2 bases, with 10 bases separating them. The DNA for the CDR3 is TGTGCCAGCAGACGGGGTCCACAAGAGACCCAGTACTTC. Amino acids: CASRRGPQETQYF.

The table lists this clonotype with many counts. The chain employs TRBV29-1 and TRBJ2-2; possibly TRBD1 for D (6 bases). Between the trimmed V and J ends, which lost 2 bases and 5 bases, there was a span of 12 bases. CDR3 length: 14 amino acids. Per the germline V gene, CDR1 is SQVTM and CDR2 is ANQGSEA. The CDR3 is CSVEFPQGTGELFF. Here the CDR3 DNA reads TGCAGCGTTGAATTCCCTCAGGGGACCGGGGAGCTGTTTTTT.

Only a few counts were recorded for this clonotype. V usage is TRBV7-3 and J usage is TRBJ2-7; D not resolved. The end of the DNA is better explained by TRBJ2-1, so the J call may be wrong. The CDR3 sequence is 15 residues long. Looked up from germline, CDR1 is SGHTA and CDR2 is FQGTGA. Here the CDR3 reads CASSPRTSSYNEQFF. In nucleotides, the CDR3 is TGTGCCAGCAGCCCGAGGACGAGCTCCTACAATGAGCAGTTCTTC.

In its sample, this clonotype was seen many times. The rearrangement uses TRBV9 and TRBJ1-4; D might be TRBD1 (6 bases). Germline assignment: CDR1 SGDLS and CDR2 YYNGEE. V shed 0 bases and J shed 7 bases, with 13 bases lying between them. The CDR3 extends over 15 amino acids. The DNA for the CDR3 is TGTGCCAGCAGCGTAGGAGGGGGGCCCGGTGAAAAACTGTTTTTT. Translating it yields CASSVGGGPGEKLFF.

This clonotype was detected many times. The chain has TRBV10-3 and TRBJ1-1; D perhaps matches TRBD1 (6 bases). Trimming left V 2 bases short and J 7 bases short, with 17 bases between. In germline, CDR1 is ENHRY, CDR2 SYGVKD. CDR3 length: 15 residues. The CDR3 sequence is CAISERDWGAGEAFF. In DNA, the CDR3 is TGTGCCATCAGTGAGAGGGATTGGGGGGCTGGTGAAGCTTTCTTT.

This chain joins TRBV12-3 or TRBV12-4 and TRBJ1-5, with D perhaps matching TRBD1 (5 bases). V lost 2 bases, J lost 10 bases, and 15 bases lay in between. The CDR3 contains 14 residues. The CDR3 DNA reads TGTGCCAGCAGTTTAAGGGGAGGCAATAACCCCCAGCATTTT. As protein: CASSLRGGNNPQHF.